The TCR beta chain described here comes from a study of cytomegalovirus exposure and HLA in healthy donors (dated by TCRdb to 2015 to 2018). At the level of the whole study: An earlier analysis of approximately 550 of the donors reported approximately 290 Gb of sequence data and roughly 110 million unique TCR beta sequences from some 180 million T cells. An early release covering around 630 HLA-typed donors comprised 250 to 350 gigabases of sequencing data and tens of millions of unique TCR sequences. The genetic ancestry cluster associated with self-reported Caucasian donors included 80% to 90% of the 300 to 400 genotyped donors. The study aimed to test whether signatures of past pathogen exposure could be identified by cataloging public T cell receptors. The study profiled the T cell repertoires of approximately 700 subjects by immunosequencing and related them to cytomegalovirus serostatus. In addition to the first cohort of 666 subjects, a separate validation cohort of 120 different subjects was used. The study combined high-throughput TCR immunosequencing, statistical association of individual TCRs with disease status, and machine learning to predict cytomegalovirus infection status. A later analysis re-examined previously published TCR beta repertoires from hundreds of donors and added high-resolution HLA genotyping to investigate patterns of TCR occurrence. Rather than drawing on any new phenotypic data, the later analysis identified candidate immune exposures from TCR beta sequences and the way those sequences occurred across donors. To decide whether each TCR beta V gene segment behaved as functional or pseudogenic, an earlier analysis of 587 of the donors relied on high-throughput TCR beta sequencing. Donor age, sex, ethnicity and CMV serostatus were compiled alongside the repertoire data. Genome-wide SNP genotypes for about 65% of the 666 donors were used in a later genetic analysis, which treated that subset as a discovery cohort. All discovery cohort repertoires had been generated on a single sequencing platform. Both class I and class II loci were covered by HLA typing, at four-digit resolution. Typing coverage varied by locus: roughly 629-640 donors for A, B, C, DRB1 and DQB1; about 520 for DQA1; nearly 610 for DPA1; some 470 for DPB1. Several DR-DQ haplotypes were handled as single units for association and clustering because linkage in the cohort was strong. Across approximately 420 genotyped donors of the cohort, an average of approximately 220,000 unique TCR beta nucleotide sequences per donor were sequenced, and about a sixth of those sequences were non-productive.

Points on this clone: It lacks a known antigen. Per-base quality was not reported, and no clone a single base away is much larger than it.

Broad study findings and their caveats: In both the original and validation cohorts, the classifier was reported to diagnose cytomegalovirus status with high specificity and sensitivity. Across donors, most TCR sequences were observed very rarely, whereas some public TCRs were present in many individuals. A later analysis reported that several top co-occurrence clusters appeared linked to parvovirus B19, influenza, CMV and Epstein-Barr virus. A later analysis found that TCR association rates varied across HLA loci, with DRB1 alleles showing the most associated TCRs and HLA-C alleles the fewest. Some IMGT-functional V segments, including TRBV6-2 and TRBV6-3, could not be told apart with the 87-base-pair reads, so those segments were excluded. CMV serostatus was the only immune exposure information available for the cohort. A cluster of highly shared sequence variants was judged likely to represent a technical artifact of the sequencing pipeline. A later analysis found that most CMV-associated TCR beta chains appeared HLA-restricted, with HLA associations seemingly driven largely by CMV exposure. A further reported finding was that TCR beta sequences accurately predicted the HLA-A and HLA-B alleles for most subjects in the first cohort. Broadly in line with IMGT annotations, most TCR beta V segments showed up in productive rearrangements about 87% or about 30% of the time in an earlier analysis of about 500 of the donors. Roughly uniform sequencing depth across donors was assumed in presence/absence analyses, although this assumption may not hold. Because HLA typing was missing for some donors at each locus, association tests included only the typed subset. Linkage disequilibrium might explain the correlated functional status among segregating V segments, but an unknown experimental factor could not be ruled out. Because counts were too low, around 18 rarely observed V segments, including chromosome 9 orphons, were left out of the earlier analysis of over 550 of the donors. According to the authors, the approach could potentially be generalized to other disease states and immunological phenotypes. In vitro tests confirmed that a few of the cytomegalovirus-associated TCR beta chains recognize cytomegalovirus antigens. In a later genetic analysis, a missense DCLRE1C variant was associated with V-gene and J-gene trimming of TCR beta chains, and the association was replicated in an independent cohort. In a later analysis, HLA-associated TCR beta chains showed more clonal expansion and lower generation probabilities than non-associated chains that were equally common. In this cohort, only TCR beta chains were sequenced, and detectable features were limited by the absence of alpha or paired-chain data. The study gave a list of 150 to 200 TCR beta chains associated with cytomegalovirus. Specific HLA alleles were associated with about 17,000 TCR beta sequences at a false discovery rate of 0.05 in a later analysis. According to a later genetic analysis, donors in an Asian-associated ancestry cluster had fewer N-insertions in productive TCRs than the approximately 650-donor mean. Assigning TCR associations to individual alleles was difficult when HLA alleles, especially DR and DQ, strongly co-occurred.

V is cut back by 5 bases and J by 11 bases, with 6 bases in the junction unmatched. The germline V gene sets CDR1 to SGHTA and CDR2 to FQGNSA. The CDR3 numbers 12 residues from cysteine through phenylalanine. Kept here is only the CDR3 DNA, which spans 36 bases and is read in frame from base 1. In total, roughly 670 healthy bone marrow donors made up the cohort. Cohort members were all nominally healthy when sampled, although unrecorded immune exposures were likely present. The donor tested CMV seronegative and was one of the 352 seronegative cohort members. Every donor gave a peripheral blood sample, and the peripheral blood mononuclear cells from that sample were used for TCR beta sequencing. The Qiagen DNeasy Blood Extraction Kit was used to extract genomic DNA from the blood cell samples. Library prep was done by the immunoSEQ multiplex PCR assay. A mixture of 60 forward primers for TCR Vbeta segments and 13 reverse primers for TCR Jbeta segments was used in the multiplex PCR. Amplification of the CDR3 region of rearranged TCR beta genes was performed with a multiplex PCR assay on genomic DNA. On the Illumina HiSeq System, the amplified TCR beta libraries were sequenced as 87-base-pair reads. Concerning the study's data processing: Across the 500 to 850 repertoires, a later analysis counted tens of millions of unique TCR beta chains, roughly 11 million of which were shared by at least two donors. Raw reads were error-corrected and collapsed into unique sequences with a nearest-neighbor algorithm that merged closely related sequences to remove PCR and sequencing errors. Alignment of CDR3 sequences to IMGT reference sequences was used to assign V, D and J gene segments. For a sequence to be retained, at least a six-nucleotide match to both a V gene segment and a J gene segment was required. Rearrangements were classified as productive when the CDR3 lacked stop codons and remained in frame with V and J, and all other rearrangements were classified as non-productive. Following IMGT convention, CDR3 was defined as the stretch from the second conserved V-encoded cysteine up to the conserved J-encoded phenylalanine. Sequences without an unambiguous match to a single V gene segment were excluded from the earlier analysis of approximately 560 of the donors. An earlier analysis of about 600 of the donors called V segments functional above 56.7% productive rearrangements and segregating when the between-donor standard deviation exceeded 5%. A statistical classification framework was developed to diagnose cytomegalovirus status using the catalog of TCR beta chain sequences. In a later analysis, V and J genes were assigned by comparing TCR nucleotide sequences against IMGT/GENE-DB human TR gene sequences. A later analysis assigned CDR3 sequences and most-parsimonious VDJ recombination scenarios with the TCRdist pipeline. In a later analysis, every TCR beta chain was defined by the combination of its CDR3 amino acid sequence and its V-gene family, and reads without a unique V-gene family were dropped. A later analysis removed several hundred highly shared, low-generation-probability nucleotide sequences to deal with suspected cross-contamination and a sequencing artifact. In a later analysis, a clonal expansion index for each public chain was calculated from normalized within-repertoire ranks of inferred template counts. A later analysis computed generation probabilities with a VDJ recombination model fitted to out-of-frame rearrangements, and checked the results against IGoR. In a later analysis, hypergeometric tests were used to score TCR-TCR, TCR-HLA and TCR-CMV co-occurrence, with a repertoire-size bias correction applied to TCR pairs. To estimate false discovery rates, a later analysis permuted the HLA or CMV assignments 20 times. In a later analysis, co-occurring TCRs were grouped using DBSCAN, with TCRdist sequence similarity added in when clustering inside HLA-allele-positive subsets. Repertoires with fewer than 30,000 or more than 120,000 public chains were left out of co-occurrence clustering, as were a handful of repertoires with anomalous nucleotide sharing. TCRdb stores this immuneACCESS table with in-frame sequences only. Part of the clones is absent; in the studies checked, under half of the shortfall reflects unresolved V genes, and no reason is known for the rest. V and J calls and clone size come straight from that table; D and trimming were deduced from the DNA. The sample table contains 170,000 or so clones; only one count was recorded for 80% of them. Clones ranked in the top ten supply 5.7% of the sample.

The sequence derives from a man in his forties in good health and CMV-seronegative. The chain employs TRBV7-2 and TRBJ2-1; 7 bases in the junction line up with TRBD1. The source material was PBMCs. In nucleotide form, the sequence is TGTGCCAGCAGCCCGGACAGGTTAAAGCAGTTCTTC. It codes for CASSPDRLKQFF.